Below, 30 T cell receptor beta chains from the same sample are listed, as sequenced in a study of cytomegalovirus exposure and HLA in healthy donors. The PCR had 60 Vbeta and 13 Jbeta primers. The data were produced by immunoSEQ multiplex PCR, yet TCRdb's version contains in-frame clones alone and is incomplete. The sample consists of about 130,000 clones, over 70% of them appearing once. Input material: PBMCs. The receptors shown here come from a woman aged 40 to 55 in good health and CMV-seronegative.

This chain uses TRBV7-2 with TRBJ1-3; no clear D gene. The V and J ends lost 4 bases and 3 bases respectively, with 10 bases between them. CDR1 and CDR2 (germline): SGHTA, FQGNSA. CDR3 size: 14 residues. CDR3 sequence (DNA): TGTGCCAGCAGCTCCCCCAGGTTTGGAAACACCATATATTTT. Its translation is CASSSPRFGNTIYF.

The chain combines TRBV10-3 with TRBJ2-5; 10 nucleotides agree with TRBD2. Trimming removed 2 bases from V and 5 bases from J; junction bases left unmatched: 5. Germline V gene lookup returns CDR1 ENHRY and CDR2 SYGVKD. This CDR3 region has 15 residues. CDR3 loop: CAISEASGGTETQYF. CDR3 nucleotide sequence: TGTGCCATCAGTGAGGCTAGCGGGGGAACGGAGACCCAGTACTTC.

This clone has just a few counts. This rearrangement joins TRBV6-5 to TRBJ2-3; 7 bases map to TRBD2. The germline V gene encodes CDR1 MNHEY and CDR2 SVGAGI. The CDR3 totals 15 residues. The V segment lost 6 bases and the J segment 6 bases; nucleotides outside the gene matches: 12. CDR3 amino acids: CASSRGTIRSDTQYF. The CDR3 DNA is TGTGCCAGCAGCCGCGGGACTATACGCTCGGATACGCAGTATTTT.

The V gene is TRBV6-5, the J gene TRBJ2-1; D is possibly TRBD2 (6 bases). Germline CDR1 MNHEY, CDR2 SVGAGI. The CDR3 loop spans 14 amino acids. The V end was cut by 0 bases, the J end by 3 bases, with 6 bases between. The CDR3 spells CASSYSGGYNEQFF. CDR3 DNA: TGTGCCAGCAGTTACTCCGGGGGCTACAATGAGCAGTTCTTC.

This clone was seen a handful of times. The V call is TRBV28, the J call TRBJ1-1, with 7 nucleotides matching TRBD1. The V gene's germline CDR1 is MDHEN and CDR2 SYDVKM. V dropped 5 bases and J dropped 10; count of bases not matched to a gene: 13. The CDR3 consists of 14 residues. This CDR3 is CASSTGQAQRRAFF. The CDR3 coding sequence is TGTGCCAGCAGTACCGGACAGGCCCAACGTCGAGCTTTCTTT.

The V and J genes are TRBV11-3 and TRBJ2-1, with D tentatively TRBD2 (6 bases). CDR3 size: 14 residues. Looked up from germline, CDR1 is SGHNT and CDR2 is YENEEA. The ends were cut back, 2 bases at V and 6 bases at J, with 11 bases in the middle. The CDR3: CASSLSGVTNEQFF. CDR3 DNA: TGTGCCAGCAGCTTATCGGGGGTGACCAATGAGCAGTTCTTC.

In DNA form, the CDR3 reads TGTGCCAGCAGTGCGACACAGGGGCGCACTGAAGCTTTCTTT. The encoded protein is CASSATQGRTEAFF. The V gene is TRBV6-1, the J gene TRBJ1-1; the match to TRBD1 covers 7 bases. Trimming at V came to 4 bases and at J to 4 bases, leaving 6 bases not matched to a gene. Germline V gives CDR1 MNHNS, CDR2 SASEGT. The CDR3 has 14 amino acids.

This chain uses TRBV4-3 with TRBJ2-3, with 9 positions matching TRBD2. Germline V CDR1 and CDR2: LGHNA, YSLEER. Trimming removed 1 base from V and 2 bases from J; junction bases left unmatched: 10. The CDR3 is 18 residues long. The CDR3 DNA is TGCGCCAGCAGCCAAGTGATTGTTTCTAGCGGGAACACAGATACGCAGTATTTT. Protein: CASSQVIVSSGNTDTQYF.

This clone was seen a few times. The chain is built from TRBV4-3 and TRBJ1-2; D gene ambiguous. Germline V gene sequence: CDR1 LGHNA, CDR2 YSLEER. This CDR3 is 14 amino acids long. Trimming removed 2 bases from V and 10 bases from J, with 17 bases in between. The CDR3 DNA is TGCGCCAGCAGCCAATCGGGGAATGGAATCCCCTACACCTTC. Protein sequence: CASSQSGNGIPYTF.

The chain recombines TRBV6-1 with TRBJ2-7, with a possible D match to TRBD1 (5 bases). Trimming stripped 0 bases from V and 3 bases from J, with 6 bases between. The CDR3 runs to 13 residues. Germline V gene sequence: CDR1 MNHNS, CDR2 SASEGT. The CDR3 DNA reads TGTGCCAGCAGTGAAGCGGGGCACTACGAGCAGTACTTC. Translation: CASSEAGHYEQYF.

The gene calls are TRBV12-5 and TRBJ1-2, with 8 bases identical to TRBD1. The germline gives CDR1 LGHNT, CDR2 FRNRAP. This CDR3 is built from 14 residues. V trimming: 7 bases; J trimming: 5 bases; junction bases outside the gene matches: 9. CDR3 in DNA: TGTGCTAGTGACGTGACAGGGGTTGGGTATGGCTACACCTTC. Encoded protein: CASDVTGVGYGYTF.

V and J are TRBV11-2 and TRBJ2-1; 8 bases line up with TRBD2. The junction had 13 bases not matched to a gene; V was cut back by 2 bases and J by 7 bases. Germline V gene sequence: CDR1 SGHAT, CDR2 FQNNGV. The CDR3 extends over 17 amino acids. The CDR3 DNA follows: TGTGCCAGCAGCTTATCGATGTCGGGGGGGGCCGGGAATGAGCAGTTCTTC. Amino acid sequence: CASSLSMSGGAGNEQFF.

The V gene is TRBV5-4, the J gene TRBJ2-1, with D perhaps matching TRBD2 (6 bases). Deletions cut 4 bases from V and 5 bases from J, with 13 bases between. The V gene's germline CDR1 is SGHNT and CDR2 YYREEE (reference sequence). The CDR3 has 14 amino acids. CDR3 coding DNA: TGTGCCAGCAGCAGGAGGGCAGACCACAATGAGCAGTTCTTC. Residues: CASSRRADHNEQFF. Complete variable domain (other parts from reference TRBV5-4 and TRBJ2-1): ETGVTQSPTHLIKTRGQQVTLRCSSQSGHNTVSWYQQALGQGPQFIFQYYREEENGRGNFPPRFSGLQFPNYSSELNVNALELDDSALYLCASSRRADHNEQFFGPGTRLTVL.

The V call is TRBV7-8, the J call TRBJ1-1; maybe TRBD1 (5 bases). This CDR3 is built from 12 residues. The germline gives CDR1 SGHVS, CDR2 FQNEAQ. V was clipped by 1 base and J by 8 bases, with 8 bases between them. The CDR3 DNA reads TGTGCCAGCAGCTTAGAGGGGCGGGAAGCTTTCTTT. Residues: CASSLEGREAFF.

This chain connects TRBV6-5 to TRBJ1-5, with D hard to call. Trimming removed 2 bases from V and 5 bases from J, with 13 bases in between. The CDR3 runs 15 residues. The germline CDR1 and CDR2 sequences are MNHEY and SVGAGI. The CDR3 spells CASSYREIHHQPQHF. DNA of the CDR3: TGTGCCAGCAGTTACCGGGAAATCCACCATCAGCCCCAGCATTTT.

The CDR3, as DNA: TGTGCCAGCAGTGACCCCAACAGGGAAGGAGGCTACACCTTC. Protein: CASSDPNREGGYTF. The chain couples TRBV25-1 to TRBJ1-2; D possibly corresponds to TRBD1 (6 bases). CDR1 MGHDK and CDR2 SYGVNS come from the germline V gene. The CDR3 spans 14 residues. Trimming removed 3 bases from V and 8 bases from J, with 16 bases in between.

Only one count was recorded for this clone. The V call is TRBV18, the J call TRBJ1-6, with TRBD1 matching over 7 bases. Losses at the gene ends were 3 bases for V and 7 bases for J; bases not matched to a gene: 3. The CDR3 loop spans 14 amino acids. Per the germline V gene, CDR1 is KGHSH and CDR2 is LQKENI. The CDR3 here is CASSPDRLNSPLHF. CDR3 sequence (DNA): TGTGCCAGCTCACCGGACAGGTTAAATTCACCCCTCCACTTT.

CDR3 residues: CASSYYSGKFGDEQFF. The CDR3, as DNA: TGTGCCAGCAGTTACTATTCAGGGAAATTTGGGGATGAGCAGTTCTTC. V and J are TRBV6-5 and TRBJ2-1; D may be TRBD1 (5 bases). The germline V and J ends were trimmed by 1 base and 8 bases, with 18 bases remaining between them. Per the germline V gene, CDR1 is MNHEY and CDR2 is SVGAGI. The CDR3 length is 16 residues.

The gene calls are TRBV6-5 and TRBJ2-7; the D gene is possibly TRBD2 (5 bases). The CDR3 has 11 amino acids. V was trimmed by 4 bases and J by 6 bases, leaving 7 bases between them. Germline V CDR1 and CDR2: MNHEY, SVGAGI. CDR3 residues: CASSSSSEQYF. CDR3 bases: TGTGCCAGCAGTTCTAGCTCCGAGCAGTACTTC.

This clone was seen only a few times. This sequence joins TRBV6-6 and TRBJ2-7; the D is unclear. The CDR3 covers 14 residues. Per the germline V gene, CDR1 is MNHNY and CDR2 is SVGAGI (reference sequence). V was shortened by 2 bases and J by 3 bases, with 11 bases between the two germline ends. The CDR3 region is CASSYIASNYEQYF. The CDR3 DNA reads TGTGCCAGCAGTTACATAGCCTCAAACTACGAGCAGTACTTC.

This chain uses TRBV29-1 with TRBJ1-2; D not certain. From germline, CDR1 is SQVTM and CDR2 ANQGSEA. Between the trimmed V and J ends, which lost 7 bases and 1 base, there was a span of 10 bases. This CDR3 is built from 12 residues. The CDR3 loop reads CSDRHHNYGYTF. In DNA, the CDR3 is TGCAGCGATCGACACCATAACTATGGCTACACCTTC.

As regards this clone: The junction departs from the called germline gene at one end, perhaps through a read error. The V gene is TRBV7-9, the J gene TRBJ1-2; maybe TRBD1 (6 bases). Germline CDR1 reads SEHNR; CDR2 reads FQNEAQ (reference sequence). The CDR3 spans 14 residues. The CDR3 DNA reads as TGTTCCAGCAGCCCGTCCGACAGGCTATATGGCTACACCTTC. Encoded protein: CSSSPSDRLYGYTF.

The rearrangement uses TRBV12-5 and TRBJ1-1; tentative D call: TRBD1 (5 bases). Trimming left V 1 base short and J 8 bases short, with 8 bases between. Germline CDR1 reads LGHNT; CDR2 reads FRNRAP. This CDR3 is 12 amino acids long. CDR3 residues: CASGLGTGEAFF. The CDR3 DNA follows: TGTGCTAGTGGTTTGGGAACAGGCGAAGCTTTCTTT.

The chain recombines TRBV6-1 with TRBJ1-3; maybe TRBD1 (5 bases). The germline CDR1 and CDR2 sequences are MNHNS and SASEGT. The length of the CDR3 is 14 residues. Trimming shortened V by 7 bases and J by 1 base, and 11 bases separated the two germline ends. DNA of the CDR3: TGTGCCAGCAATACTGGGGGGTCTGGAAACACCATATATTTT. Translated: CASNTGGSGNTIYF.

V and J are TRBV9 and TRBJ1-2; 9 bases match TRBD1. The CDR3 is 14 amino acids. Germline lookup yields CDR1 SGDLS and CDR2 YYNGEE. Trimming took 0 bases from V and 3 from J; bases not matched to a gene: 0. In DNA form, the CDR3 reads TGTGCCAGCAGCGTAGGGACAGGGGACTATGGCTACACCTTC. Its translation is CASSVGTGDYGYTF.

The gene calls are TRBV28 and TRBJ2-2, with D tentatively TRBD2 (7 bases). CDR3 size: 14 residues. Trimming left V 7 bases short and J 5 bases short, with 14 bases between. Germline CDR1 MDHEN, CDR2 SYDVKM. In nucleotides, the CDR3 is TGTGCCAGCATTAGGGGGGGACTAACCGGGGAGCTGTTTTTT. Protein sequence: CASIRGGLTGELFF.

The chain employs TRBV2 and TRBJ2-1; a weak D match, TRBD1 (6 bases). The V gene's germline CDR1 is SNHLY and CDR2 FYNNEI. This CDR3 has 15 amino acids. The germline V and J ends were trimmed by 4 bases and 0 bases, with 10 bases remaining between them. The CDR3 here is CASSATGSSYNEQFF. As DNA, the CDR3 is TGTGCCAGCAGTGCCACAGGGAGCTCCTACAATGAGCAGTTCTTC.

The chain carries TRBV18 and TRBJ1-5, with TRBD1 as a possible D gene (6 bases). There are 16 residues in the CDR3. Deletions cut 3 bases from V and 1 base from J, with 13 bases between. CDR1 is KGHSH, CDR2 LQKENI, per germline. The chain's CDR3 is CASSPFRGPSNQPQHF. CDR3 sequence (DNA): TGTGCCAGCTCACCCTTCAGGGGACCCAGCAATCAGCCCCAGCATTTT.

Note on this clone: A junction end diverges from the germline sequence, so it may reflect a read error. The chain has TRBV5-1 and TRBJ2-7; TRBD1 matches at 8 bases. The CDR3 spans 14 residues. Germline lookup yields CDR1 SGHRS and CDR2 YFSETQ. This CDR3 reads CAGSWADRAYEQYF. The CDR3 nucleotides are TGCGCCGGCAGCTGGGCGGACAGGGCCTACGAGCAGTACTTC.

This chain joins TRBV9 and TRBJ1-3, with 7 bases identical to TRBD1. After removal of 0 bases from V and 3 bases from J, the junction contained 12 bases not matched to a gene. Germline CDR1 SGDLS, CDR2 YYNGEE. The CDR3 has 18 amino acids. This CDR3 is CASSVGAAGGGFGNTIYF. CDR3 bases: TGTGCCAGCAGCGTAGGGGCTGCGGGAGGGGGCTTTGGAAACACCATATATTTT.